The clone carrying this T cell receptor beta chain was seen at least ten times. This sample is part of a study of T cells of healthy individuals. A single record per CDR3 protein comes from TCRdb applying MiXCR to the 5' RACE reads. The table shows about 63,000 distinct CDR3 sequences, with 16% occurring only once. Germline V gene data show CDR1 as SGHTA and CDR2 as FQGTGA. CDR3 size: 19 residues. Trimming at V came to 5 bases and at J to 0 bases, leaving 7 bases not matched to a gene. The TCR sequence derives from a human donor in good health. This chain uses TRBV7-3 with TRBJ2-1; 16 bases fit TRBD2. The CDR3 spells CASSPGTSGRGISYNEQFF. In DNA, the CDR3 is TGTGCCAGCAGCCCGGGGACTAGCGGGAGGGGGATCTCCTACAATGAGCAGTTCTTC.